This entry is about one T cell receptor beta chain. Germline V CDR1 and CDR2: SGHTA, FQGNSA. The CDR3 consists of 15 residues. J gave up 7 bases and V 4 bases, and 9 bases lay outside the gene matches. Under the authors' procedure: Reference gene primer amplification in the assay estimated nucleated cell counts. Repertoires were generated with immunoSEQ multiplex PCR, while TCRdb's copy carries only in-frame clones and drops some. V and J calls and clone size follow that table, whereas D and trimming were derived from the DNA. Of tens of thousands of clones listed, approximately 82% are singletons. This specimen comes from a study of blood T cell repertoires in COVID-19. Study details: Italy, Spain and the United States were the sources of the convalescent and acute COVID-19 samples. PBMCs, B-cell-depleted T cells, or T cells provided the cDNA or gDNA that made up the material.

The TCR originated in a human donor in a cohort sampled during active COVID-19. Sequencing input: peripheral blood. This chain connects TRBV7-2 to TRBJ1-4, with 7 bases identical to TRBD1. This chain's CDR3 is CASSSTGYRSEKLFF. The CDR3 DNA is TGTGCCAGCAGCTCGACAGGGTACCGTAGTGAAAAACTGTTTTTT. Filled out from reference TRBV7-2 and TRBJ1-4, the complete variable domain reads GAGVSQSPSNKVTEKGKDVELRCDPISGHTALYWYRQSLGQGLEFLIYFQGNSAPDKSGLPSDRFSAERTGGSVSTLTIQRTQQEDSAVYLCASSSTGYRSEKLFFGSGTQLSVL.